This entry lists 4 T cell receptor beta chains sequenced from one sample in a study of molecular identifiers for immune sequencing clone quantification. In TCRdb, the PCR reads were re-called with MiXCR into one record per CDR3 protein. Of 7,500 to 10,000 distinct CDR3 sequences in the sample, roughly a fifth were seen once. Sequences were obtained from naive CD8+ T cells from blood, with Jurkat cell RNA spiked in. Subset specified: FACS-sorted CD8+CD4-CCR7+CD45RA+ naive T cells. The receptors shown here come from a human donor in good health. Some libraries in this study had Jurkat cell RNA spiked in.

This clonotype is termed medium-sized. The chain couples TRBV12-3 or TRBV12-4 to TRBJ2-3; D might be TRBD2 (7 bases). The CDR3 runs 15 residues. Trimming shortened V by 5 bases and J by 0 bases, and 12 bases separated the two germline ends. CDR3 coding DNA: TGTGCCAGCAGTCCCGGCGGGGGCAGCACAGATACGCAGTATTTT. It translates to CASSPGGGSTDTQYF.

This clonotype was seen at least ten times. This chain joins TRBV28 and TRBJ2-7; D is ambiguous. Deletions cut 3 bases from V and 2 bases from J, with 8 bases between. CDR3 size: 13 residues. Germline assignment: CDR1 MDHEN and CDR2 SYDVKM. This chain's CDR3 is CASSFRNTYEQYF. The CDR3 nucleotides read TGTGCCAGCAGTTTTCGCAACACCTACGAGCAGTACTTC.

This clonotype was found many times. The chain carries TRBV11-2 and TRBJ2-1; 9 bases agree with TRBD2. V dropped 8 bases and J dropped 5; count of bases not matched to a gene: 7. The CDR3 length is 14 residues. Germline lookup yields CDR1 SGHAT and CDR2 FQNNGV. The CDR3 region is CASDASGNDNEQFF. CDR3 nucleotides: TGTGCCAGCGACGCTAGCGGGAACGACAATGAGCAGTTCTTC.

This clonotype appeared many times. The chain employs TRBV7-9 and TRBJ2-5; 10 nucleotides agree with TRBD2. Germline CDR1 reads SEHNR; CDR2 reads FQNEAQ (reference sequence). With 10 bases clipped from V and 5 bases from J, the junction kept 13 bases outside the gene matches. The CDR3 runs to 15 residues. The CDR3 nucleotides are TGTGCCATTAGCGGGAGGCCCGAGGACGGTGAGACCCAGTACTTC. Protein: CAISGRPEDGETQYF.